This T cell receptor beta chain was sequenced for a study of regulatory T cells in long-lasting Graves disease. Study details: The antithyroid drugs taken by newly diagnosed Graves' patients had been used for under 3 months. Study conclusions and caveats: Having few samples may have compromised the accuracy.

In the case of this clonotype: Its cognate antigen is unknown.

Arm-PCR with iRepertoire HTBI primers amplified the CDR3 regions for these TCR beta libraries. From the multiplex PCR reads, TCRdb called clonotypes with MiXCR, one entry per CDR3 protein. This table holds hundreds of thousands of distinct CDR3 sequences, 9.5% to 15% found once. The sample's time point: newly diagnosed GD, antithyroid drugs for less than 3 months. After RNA was extracted from PBMCs, the TCR library was made from it. The germline CDR1 and CDR2 sequences are MNHEY and SMNVEV (reference sequence). This CDR3 spans 14 amino acids. V dropped 0 bases and J dropped 9 bases, with 12 bases sitting between them. These data also featured in a second study, about T cells in Graves' hyperthyroidism and ophthalmopathy. From that report: Patients were aged 18 to 65, had disease duration under 2 months, and had newly diagnosed hyperthyroidism. Through a model of 13 V-J features, ophthalmopathy was separated from stable hyperthyroidism.

The TCR was taken from a woman in her 30s with Graves disease. Sample: peripheral blood mononuclear cells (PBMCs), taken at new diagnosis, from a patient treated with antithyroid drugs. V gene TRBV27 combines with J gene TRBJ2-1; D gene unclear. The CDR3 region is CASSLSANLGEQFF. The CDR3 DNA reads as TGTGCCAGCAGTTTATCGGCCAACTTAGGTGAGCAGTTCTTC.